The 4 T cell receptor beta chains below all came from one sample that was sequenced in a study of blood T cell repertoires in COVID-19. Here immunoSEQ multiplex PCR was the method, and the copy in TCRdb shows in-frame clones only, minus some. The table records around 130,000 clones, about 86% of them present only once. Sequencing was carried out using PBMCs or T cells enriched from blood (not recorded which). The receptor source for this set is a woman in her forties or fifties who had recovered from COVID-19.

The gene calls are TRBV29-1 and TRBJ1-2, with TRBD1 identical over 8 bases. This CDR3 contains 16 residues. CDR1 and CDR2 (germline): SQVTM, ANQGSEA. V lost 1 base and J lost 2; bases outside the gene matches: 9. The CDR3 DNA follows: TGCAGCGTTGAAGGCGGACCGGGACAGGCAAACTATGGCTACACCTTC. Translating it yields CSVEGGPGQANYGYTF.

This chain joins TRBV6-5 and TRBJ2-7; D is uncertain. The CDR3 spans 13 residues. The V and J ends lost 6 bases and 4 bases respectively, with 13 bases between them. The germline gives CDR1 MNHEY, CDR2 SVGAGI. The CDR3 nucleotides are TGTGCCAGCAGGTCCCCGTCGAGTTACGAGCAGTACTTC. Protein sequence: CASRSPSSYEQYF.

The chain couples TRBV10-3 to TRBJ2-3, with TRBD2 identical over 12 bases. V lost 10 bases and J lost 5; bases outside the gene matches: 10. Per germline, CDR1 ENHRY and CDR2 SYGVKD. CDR3 length equals 15 residues. The CDR3 DNA follows: TGTGCCACCACCGAACTAGCGGGGGGTGTAGATACGCAGTATTTT. Its translation: CATTELAGGVDTQYF.

The chain has TRBV19 and TRBJ2-2, with 9 bases that match TRBD2. CDR3 length: 17 residues. CDR1 is LNHDA, CDR2 SQIVND, per germline (reference sequence). V gave up 5 bases and J gave up 4 bases; unmatched junction bases: 11. DNA for the CDR3: TGTGCCAGTAGTCGGGGTGCGGGGGGGCCGTTCACCGGGGAGCTGTTTTTT. Translation: CASSRGAGGPFTGELFF.